A selection of T cell receptor beta chains follows, all from one sample in a study of shared clonotypes between healthy human individuals. Using immunoSEQ multiplex PCR, the repertoire was profiled, and TCRdb retains in-frame clones only, with some absent. The data show about 2.4 million clones, with roughly 93% seen just once and about 0.39% held by the top ten. The specimen was naive CD4+ T cells from PBMCs. The receptors come from a man aged 18 to 35 in good health. Some clones in this sample may be carry-over from other donors' samples. Each CDR3 is given with its conserved first and last residue.

cdr3_length j_call v_call cdr3_aa
13 TRBJ1-2 TRBV28 CASRIGLSYGYTF
16 TRBJ2-1 TRBV28 CASSFSSSGAGGSQFF
19 TRBJ1-4 TRBV18 CASSPRQLAGGWRREKLFF
14 TRBJ1-3 TRBV19 CASRLQGEGNTIYF
14 TRBJ1-3 TRBV9 CASSVDRAGNTIYF
17 TRBJ2-6 TRBV7-2 CASSLASGGDGANVLTF
14 TRBJ1-2 TRBV19 CASSMDRVDYGYTF
15 TRBJ2-4 TRBV5-4 CASSLGGSKKNIQYF
15 TRBJ2-1 TRBV5-8 CASSLGSGSWGEQFF
14 TRBJ1-5 TRBV5-1 CASSLEPGNQPQHF
15 TRBJ1-2 TRBV6-6 CASSFGQGARYGYTF
15 TRBJ1-1 TRBV28 CASSSTGGPNTEAFF
13 NA TRBV2 CASSKDRDFEQYF
14 TRBJ2-7 TRBV5-1 CASSLEPVSYEQYF
16 TRBJ2-1 TRBV30 CAWSVKLTSSYNEQFF
14 TRBJ2-3 TRBV9 CASSVEYSTDTQYF
11 TRBJ1-4 TRBV20-1 CSAMINEKLFF
13 TRBJ2-7 TRBV19 CASSYTDRNEQYF
14 TRBJ2-7 TRBV7-9 CASSLAGIHYEQYF
14 TRBJ1-1 TRBV19 CASSLQEYGTEAFF
21 TRBJ2-5 TRBV7-6 CASSLGTGGRVLALGQETQYF
16 TRBJ2-5 TRBV28 CASSPRRGRHQETQYF
16 TRBJ2-7 TRBV5-1 CASSLGISGVTYEQYF
18 TRBJ2-7 TRBV7-9 CASSLEATGRFWWDEQYF
14 TRBJ1-6 TRBV5-1 CASSLEGRNSPLHF
13 TRBJ2-1 TRBV2 CASKNRDHNEQFF
14 TRBJ2-3 TRBV19 CASSLRGLADTQYF
14 TRBJ2-1 TRBV11-3 CASSLVSSHPEQFF
14 TRBJ1-3 TRBV6-1 CASAGTASGNTIYF
14 TRBJ2-7 TRBV2 CASSEGTATYEQYF
16 TRBJ1-1 TRBV7-3 CASSLTAGANFIEAFF
15 TRBJ2-5 TRBV6-1 CASSENRAGGETQYF
13 NA TRBV28 CASSTSRAYEQYF
15 NA TRBV5-4 CASRLRGGSSYEQYF
12 NA TRBV5-4 CASSRDPYEQYF
16 TRBJ2-3 TRBV5-1 CASSLGGTGSTDTQYF
15 TRBJ2-1 TRBV5-1 CASSRRLADNNEQFF
14 TRBJ2-7 TRBV7-9 CASAGGGSSYEQYF
14 TRBJ1-2 TRBV5-1 CASSLDIANYGYTF
13 TRBJ1-2 TRBV14 CASSLDRGSGYTF
15 TRBJ2-7 TRBV5-1 CASSLAIEVHYEQYF
16 TRBJ2-4 TRBV10-3 CAISEGGVNAKNIQYF
17 TRBJ1-6 TRBV28 CASSLTSVSSYNSPLHF
16 TRBJ1-5 TRBV28 CASSFLQGRGNQPQHF
15 TRBJ2-2 TRBV28 CASSLIGRNTGELFF
11 TRBJ2-7 TRBV19 CASSIGNEQYF
16 TRBJ2-6 TRBV28 CASSPALEAGANVLTF
16 TRBJ2-2 TRBV5-5 CASSLVAAKFTGELFF
14 TRBJ2-6 TRBV11-2 CASGRGSGANVLTF
11 TRBJ2-5 TRBV28 CAWASVETQYF
15 TRBJ1-2 TRBV28 CASSTGGQTKYGYTF
14 TRBJ2-4 TRBV11-1 CASSPTGVKNIQYF
13 TRBJ1-5 TRBV21-1 CASSNYPYQPQHF
15 TRBJ2-7 TRBV18 CASSPGTVPSYEQYF
14 TRBJ1-4 TRBV27 CASSYAGSNEKLFF
15 TRBJ2-3 TRBV28 CASSSYRRGAQSQYF
15 TRBJ1-2 TRBV28 CASSSSRSHLYGYTF
15 TRBJ2-7 TRBV14 CASSQVGHLRGEQYF
16 TRBJ1-3 TRBV10-3 CAIRPGGSVSGNTIYF
15 TRBJ1-2 TRBV18 CASSLHGTGAYGYTF